This TCR beta chain is from a study of blood T cell repertoires in COVID-19. The repertoire was sequenced with immunoSEQ multiplex PCR; TCRdb's copy has only in-frame clones and lacks some. The data show about 54,000 clones, about 87% seen once. The germline V and J ends were trimmed by 10 bases and 8 bases, with 17 bases remaining between them. Germline lookup yields CDR1 SNHLY and CDR2 FYNNEI. The CDR3 spans 13 residues. J is TRBJ1-4 and V is TRBV2, with D possibly matching TRBD1 (5 bases). Sequencing was done on a sample of peripheral blood. The sequence came from a man between 40 and 49 years old with COVID-19, enrolled during active disease. As DNA, the CDR3 is TGTGCCACAAGTAGAGGGGAGGACGAAAAACTGTTTTTT. Protein: CATSRGEDEKLFF.